This T cell receptor (beta chain) stems from a study of cytomegalovirus exposure and HLA in healthy donors. In regard to this clone: Its antigen is still unknown.

Study findings and constraints: Among CMV-associated TCR beta chains, most appeared HLA-restricted in a later analysis. Indistinguishability led to the exclusion of some V segments, TRBV6-2 and TRBV6-3 included. The majority of TCR sequences were rare, yet some public TCRs appeared in many donors. TCR beta sequences reportedly predicted most subjects' HLA-A and HLA-B alleles accurately.

V lost 0 bases to trimming and J lost 7 bases; unmatched junction nucleotides: 4. In germline, CDR1 is SGHTA, CDR2 FQGNSA. This CDR3 has 15 residues. Vbeta (60) and Jbeta (13) primers were used in the PCR. Clones were read by immunoSEQ multiplex PCR, and TCRdb kept only the in-frame ones, dropping some. This table holds 150,000 or so clones, roughly three quarters found once. The gene calls are TRBV7-2 and TRBJ2-2, with 8 bases that match TRBD2. This sequence originates from a middle-aged man in good health and CMV-seropositive. What was sequenced was PBMCs. Written as DNA, the CDR3 is TGTGCCAGCAGCTTAGCCGCGGGGGGCCACGGGGAGCTGTTTTTT. Its protein product is CASSLAAGGHGELFF.